What follows is one T cell receptor (beta chain) and its context. What it recognizes is unknown. The data were produced by immunoSEQ multiplex PCR, yet TCRdb's version contains in-frame clones alone and is incomplete. The sample lists 150,000 to 200,000 clones, approximately 70% occurring once. Healthy HIV-negative adults with no recent acute infections or vaccinations were recruited as donors. This sample was included in a study of shared clonotypes between healthy human individuals. Study details: With ages of 18 to 49, the donors were a couple of women and a few men.

In germline, CDR1 is SSHAT, CDR2 FNYEAQ (reference sequence). V lost 5 bases and J lost 3, with 26 bases in between. CDR3 length equals 19 residues. Study findings and constraints: Non-shared clonotypes had lower generation probabilities than clonotypes shared by all four sorted-subset donors. Researchers found naive subsets generally carried larger estimated richness than memory subsets.

Sequenced sample: memory CD4+ T cells sorted from blood. Subset noted: CD45RA-negative fraction. The chain combines TRBV7-7 with TRBJ2-1; TRBD2 is a possible D gene (5 bases). The source of this sequence is a man aged 25-40 years in good health. CDR3 residues: CASSPEFAYWETGYNEQFF. The CDR3 bases are TGTGCCAGCAGCCCGGAATTTGCGTATTGGGAGACGGGCTACAATGAGCAGTTCTTC.